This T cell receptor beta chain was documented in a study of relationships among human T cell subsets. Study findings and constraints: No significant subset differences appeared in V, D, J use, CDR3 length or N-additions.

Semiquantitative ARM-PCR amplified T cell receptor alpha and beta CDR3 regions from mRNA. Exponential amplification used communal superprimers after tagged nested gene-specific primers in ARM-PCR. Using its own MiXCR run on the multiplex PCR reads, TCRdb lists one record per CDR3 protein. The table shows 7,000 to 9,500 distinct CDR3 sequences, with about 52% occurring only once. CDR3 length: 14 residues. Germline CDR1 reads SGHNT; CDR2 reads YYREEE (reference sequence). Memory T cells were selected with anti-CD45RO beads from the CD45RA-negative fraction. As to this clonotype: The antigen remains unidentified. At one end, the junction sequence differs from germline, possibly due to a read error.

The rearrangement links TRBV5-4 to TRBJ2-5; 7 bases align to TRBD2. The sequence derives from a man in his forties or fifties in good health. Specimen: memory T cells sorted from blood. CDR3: CASSSRLAQETQYF. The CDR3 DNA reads TGCGCCAGCAGTTCCAGACTAGCTCAAGAGACCCAGTACTTC.